This TCR beta chain is from a study of lymphopenia after photon versus proton radiotherapy. The assay was immunoSEQ multiplex PCR, and TCRdb's table has in-frame clones only and misses some. The sample holds 53,000 or so clones, 83% seen once. Notes on the study in general: In patients who died, overall survival fell as post-nadir TCR diversity dropped more. Survival link was tested only in deceased patients; proton benefit remains a possibility.

With respect to this clone: The antigen remains undetermined.

This receptor was obtained from a man aged 50-60 years with gastric cancer. The specimen was peripheral blood, collected from a patient treated with photon-based radiotherapy.

The CDR3 coding sequence is TGTGCCAGCAGAACTAGGGGGACTACAGACAATGAGCAGTTCTTC. This codes for CASRTRGTTDNEQFF. The chain carries TRBV5-8 and TRBJ2-1, with D tentatively TRBD2 (7 bases). V gave up 5 bases and J gave up 5 bases, with 17 bases separating them. The length of the CDR3 is 15 residues. The germline V gene has CDR1 SGHTS and CDR2 YDEGEE.